Here is one T cell receptor beta chain with its context. The data are from a study of CD8 T cells in Susac syndrome. The authors reverse transcribed roughly 0.5 to 1 ug RNA with random hexamers. Amplification of the TCR beta CDR3 was carried out by immunoSEQ multiplex PCR, which spanned a total of 54 Vbeta and 13 Jbeta segments. From the immunoSEQ multiplex PCR reads, TCRdb called clonotypes with MiXCR, one entry per CDR3 protein. This table holds hundreds of thousands of distinct CDR3 sequences, more than 80% found once. CD8+ and CD4+ T cells circulating in blood were sequenced for TCR beta. CDR1 GTSNPN and CDR2 SVGIG come from the germline V gene (reference sequence). V lost 4 bases to trimming and J lost 2 bases, with 9 bases between them. The CDR3 runs 12 residues.

Sequenced: CD8+ T cells from PBMCs. V is TRBV30 and J is TRBJ2-7; the D gene could be TRBD1 or TRBD2 (5 bases each). The TCR originated in a human donor with multiple sclerosis. DNA for the CDR3: TGTGCCTGGAATCGAGGGGCCTACGAGCAGTACTTC. Protein product: CAWNRGAYEQYF.